This T cell receptor beta chain appears in the sequencing data of a study of blood T cell repertoires in COVID-19. Overall study context: COVID-19 samples collected from the United States, Italy and Spain covered acute and convalescent phases. The cDNA or gDNA used as material had been derived from T cells, B-cell-depleted T cells, or PBMCs.

Looked up from germline, CDR1 is MDHEN and CDR2 is SYDVKM. The CDR3 loop spans 13 amino acids. With 0 bases removed from V and 5 bases from J, the gap between germline ends came to 7 bases. Authors' processing steps: Amplification of reference gene primers provided the estimated nucleated cell counts. The assay was immunoSEQ multiplex PCR, and TCRdb's table has in-frame clones only and misses some. That table gives V, J and clone size, and the DNA gave D and trimming. The table lists around 140,000 clones, 80% to 85% of them singletons. The rearrangement uses TRBV28 and TRBJ2-5, with no clear D. This TCR was sampled from a woman aged 60-70 years with acute or convalescent COVID-19. Source material: peripheral blood. The DNA of the CDR3 is TGTGCCAGCAGTTTATGGACTCAGGAGACCCAGTACTTC. It translates to CASSLWTQETQYF.